The clone carrying this T cell receptor beta chain has just a few counts. Its antigen is unknown. The sample belongs to a study of shared clonotypes between healthy human individuals. Assay: immunoSEQ multiplex PCR; the TCRdb copy retains only in-frame clones and omits some. The profile covers 600,000 to 800,000 clones, with roughly 72% appearing a single time and approximately 2% taken by the ten largest. Study-level points and caveats: The donor pool, a small one, limited the genetic and exposure-history diversity represented.

From germline, CDR1 is MGHRA and CDR2 YSYEKL. This CDR3 has 19 residues. Trimming shortened V by 1 base and J by 0 bases, and 19 bases separated the two germline ends. This chain connects TRBV4-1 to TRBJ1-3, with D possibly being TRBD1 (6 bases). This TCR derives from a woman aged 25 to 39 in good health. Sequencing was carried out using memory CD4+ T cells sorted from blood. Noted subset: CD45RA-negative fraction. The CDR3 coding sequence is TGCGCCAGCAGCCAAGGAGGAGGGGGGGGAACTTCCTCTGGAAACACCATATATTTT. This gives the protein CASSQGGGGGTSSGNTIYF.